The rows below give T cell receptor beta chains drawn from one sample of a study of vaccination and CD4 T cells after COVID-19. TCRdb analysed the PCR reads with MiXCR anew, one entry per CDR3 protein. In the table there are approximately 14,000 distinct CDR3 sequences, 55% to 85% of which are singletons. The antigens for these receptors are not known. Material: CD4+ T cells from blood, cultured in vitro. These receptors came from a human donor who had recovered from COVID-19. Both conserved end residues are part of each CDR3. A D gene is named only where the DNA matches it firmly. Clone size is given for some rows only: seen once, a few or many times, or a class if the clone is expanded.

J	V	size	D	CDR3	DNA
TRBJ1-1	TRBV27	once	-	CASSLRELVANTEAFF	TGTGCCAGCAGTTTGCGGGAATTGGTGGCTAACACTGAAGCTTTCTTT
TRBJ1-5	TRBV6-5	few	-	CASSYLASNQPQHF	TGTGCCAGCAGTTACTTGGCAAGCAATCAGCCCCAGCATTTT
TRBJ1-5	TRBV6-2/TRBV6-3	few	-	CASSPGKGGDQPQHF	TGTGCCAGCAGTCCCGGGAAGGGGGGGGATCAGCCCCAGCATTTT
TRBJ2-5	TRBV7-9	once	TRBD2	CASLHSGFQETQYF	TGTGCCAGCCTTCATAGCGGGTTTCAAGAGACCCAGTACTTC
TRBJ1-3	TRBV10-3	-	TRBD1	CAIRRDSSALGNTIYF	TGTGCCATCAGACGGGACAGTAGTGCTCTTGGAAACACCATATATTTT
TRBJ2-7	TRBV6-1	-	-	CASSHPTKMEVAYEQYF	TGTGCCAGCAGTCACCCAACAAAGATGGAGGTGGCCTACGAGCAGTACTTC
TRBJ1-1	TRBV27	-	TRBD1	CASRDRGIPAEAFF	TGTGCCAGCAGGGACAGGGGAATTCCTGCTGAAGCTTTCTTT
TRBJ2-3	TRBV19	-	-	CASRAADTQYF	TGTGCCAGTAGAGCCGCGGATACGCAGTATTTT
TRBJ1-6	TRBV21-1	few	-	CASSLHRDRVDSPLHF	TGTGCCAGCAGCCTACACCGGGACAGGGTGGATTCACCCCTCCACTTT
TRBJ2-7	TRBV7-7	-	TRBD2	CASSVGLASGEQYF	TGTGCCAGCAGCGTGGGACTAGCGAGTGGTGAGCAGTACTTC
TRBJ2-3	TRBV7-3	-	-	CASSSGLSTDTQYF	TGTGCCAGCAGCTCGGGACTTTCCACAGATACGCAGTATTTT
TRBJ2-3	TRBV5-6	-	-	CASSFSSTDTQYF	TGTGCCAGCAGCTTTTCGAGCACAGATACGCAGTATTTT
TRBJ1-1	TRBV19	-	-	CASSEGRARVWTEAFF	TGTGCCAGTAGCGAGGGGAGGGCGAGGGTTTGGACTGAAGCTTTCTTT
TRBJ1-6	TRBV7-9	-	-	CASSLDFGGSPLHF	TGTGCCAGCAGCTTAGATTTCGGGGGATCACCCCTCCACTTT
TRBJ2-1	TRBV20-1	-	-	CSAMASYNEQFF	TGCAGTGCCATGGCCTCCTACAATGAGCAGTTCTTC
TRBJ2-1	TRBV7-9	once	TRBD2	CASSLPRGLANNEQFF	TGTGCCAGCAGCTTACCCAGGGGACTAGCGAATAATGAGCAGTTCTTC
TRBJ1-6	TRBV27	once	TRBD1	CASSSGQGIGSPLHF	TGTGCCAGCAGTTCGGGACAGGGAATAGGATCACCCCTCCACTTT
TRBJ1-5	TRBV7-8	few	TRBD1	CASSTRQGVGQPQHF	TGTGCCAGCAGCACGCGACAGGGTGTGGGGCAGCCCCAGCATTTT
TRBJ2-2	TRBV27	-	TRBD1	CASRGRQGDTGELFF	TGTGCCAGCAGGGGTCGACAGGGGGACACCGGGGAGCTGTTTTTT
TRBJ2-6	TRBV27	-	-	CASSFSFGQRTYSGANVLTF	TGTGCCAGCAGTTTTTCCTTTGGACAAAGGACGTACTCTGGGGCCAACGTCCTGACTTTC
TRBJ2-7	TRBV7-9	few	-	CASSQGLYEQYF	TGTGCCAGCAGCCAGGGACTCTACGAGCAGTACTTC
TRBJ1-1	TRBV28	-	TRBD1	CASSLNAGTGDSKAFF	TGTGCCAGCAGTTTAAATGCCGGGACAGGGGACTCGAAAGCTTTCTTT
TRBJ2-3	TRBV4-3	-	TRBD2	CASSLRLADTDTQYF	TGCGCCAGCAGCCTCAGACTAGCGGACACAGATACGCAGTATTTT
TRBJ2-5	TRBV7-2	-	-	CASSLGGKGQETQYF	TGTGCCAGCAGCTTAGGGGGGAAGGGGCAAGAGACCCAGTACTTC
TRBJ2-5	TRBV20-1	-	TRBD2	CSARALGGRGQETQYF	TGCAGTGCTAGAGCCTTGGGCGGGAGAGGGCAAGAGACCCAGTACTTC
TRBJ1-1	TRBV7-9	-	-	CASSSRDGGPMNTEAFF	TGTGCCAGCAGCTCCCGGGACGGTGGACCCATGAACACTGAAGCTTTCTTT
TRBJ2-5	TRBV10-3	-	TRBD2	CAISESASGPYQETQYF	TGTGCCATCAGTGAGTCCGCTAGCGGACCGTACCAAGAGACCCAGTACTTC
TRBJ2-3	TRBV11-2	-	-	CASSLAADTQYF	TGTGCCAGCAGCTTAGCTGCAGATACGCAGTATTTT
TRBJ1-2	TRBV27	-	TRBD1	CASSPRDRGFSGYTF	TGTGCCAGCAGTCCCCGGGACAGGGGGTTCAGTGGCTACACCTTC
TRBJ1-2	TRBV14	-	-	CASSQGRGIYGYTF	TGTGCCAGCAGCCAAGGGAGGGGAATCTATGGCTACACCTTC
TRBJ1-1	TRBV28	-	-	CASSLYPGRDMSTEAFF	TGTGCCAGCAGTTTATACCCGGGACGGGATATGTCCACTGAAGCTTTCTTT
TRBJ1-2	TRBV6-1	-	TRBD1	CASSLQGRQGAGNYGYTF	TGTGCCAGCAGCCTACAGGGGCGACAGGGGGCTGGTAACTATGGCTACACCTTC
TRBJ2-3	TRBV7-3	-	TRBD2	CASSEMTSGSSDTQYF	TGTGCCAGCAGCGAGATGACTAGCGGGTCTTCAGATACGCAGTATTTT
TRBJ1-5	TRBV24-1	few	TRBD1	CATSDAQGTNQPQHF	TGTGCCACCAGTGATGCACAGGGGACCAATCAGCCCCAGCATTTT
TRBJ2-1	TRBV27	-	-	CASSVTRGSYNEQFF	TGTGCCAGCAGTGTAACTAGGGGATCCTACAATGAGCAGTTCTTC
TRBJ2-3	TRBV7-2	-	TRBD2	CASSPWTSLAQYF	TGTGCCAGCAGCCCCTGGACTAGTTTGGCGCAGTATTTT
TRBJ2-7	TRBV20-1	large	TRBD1	CSARKWGQGADEQYF	TGCAGTGCTAGAAAGTGGGGACAGGGGGCTGACGAGCAGTACTTC
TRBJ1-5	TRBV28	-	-	CASTDNQPQHF	TGTGCCTCGACGGACAATCAGCCCCAGCATTTT
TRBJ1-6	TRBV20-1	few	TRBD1	CSARTGTGRYSPLHF	TGCAGTGCTAGAACCGGGACAGGGCGCTATTCACCCCTCCACTTT
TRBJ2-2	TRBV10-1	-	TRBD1	CASSELFGQGNAGELFF	TGCGCCAGCAGTGAGTTATTTGGACAGGGAAATGCCGGGGAGCTGTTTTTT
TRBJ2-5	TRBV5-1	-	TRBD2	CASSLGGPTGLAGGVQETQYF	TGCGCCAGCAGCTTGGGGGGGCCTACGGGACTAGCGGGAGGAGTTCAAGAGACCCAGTACTTC
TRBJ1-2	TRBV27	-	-	CASSLGGPYGYTF	TGTGCCAGCAGTTTAGGAGGCCCCTATGGCTACACCTTC
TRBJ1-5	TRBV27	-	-	CASRQELGQPQHF	TGTGCCAGCCGCCAGGAGCTAGGTCAGCCCCAGCATTTT
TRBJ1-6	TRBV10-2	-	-	CASSELIWSNSPLHF	TGCGCCAGCAGTGAGTTAATATGGAGCAATTCACCCCTCCACTTT
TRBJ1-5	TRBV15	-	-	CATSREAGENQPQHF	TGTGCCACCAGCAGAGAAGCGGGGGAGAATCAGCCCCAGCATTTT
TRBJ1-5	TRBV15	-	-	CATSRDGGGGQPQHF	TGTGCCACCAGCAGAGATGGGGGTGGCGGTCAGCCCCAGCATTTT
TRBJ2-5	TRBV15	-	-	CATSNRETQYF	TGTGCCACCAGTAACAGGGAGACCCAGTACTTC
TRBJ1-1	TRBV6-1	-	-	CASTFGTEAFF	TGTGCCAGCACTTTCGGGACTGAAGCTTTCTTT
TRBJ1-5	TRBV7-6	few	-	CASSLGPNQPQHF	TGTGCCAGCAGCTTAGGCCCAAATCAGCCCCAGCATTTT
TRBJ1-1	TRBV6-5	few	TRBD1	CASSLQGGTEAFF	TGTGCCAGCAGTTTACAGGGGGGCACTGAAGCTTTCTTT
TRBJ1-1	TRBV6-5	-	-	CASSYSNMISEAFF	TGTGCCAGCAGTTACTCCAACATGATTTCTGAAGCTTTCTTT